A single sample gave rise to the 20 T cell receptor beta chains below, sequenced in a study of blood T cell repertoires in COVID-19. The method was immunoSEQ multiplex PCR; TCRdb's version includes in-frame clones alone and lacks a portion of them. The sample records some 20,000 clones, 80% to 95% being singletons. Input material: peripheral blood. The receptor source for this set is a man between 65 and 80 years old with acute or convalescent COVID-19.

V is TRBV5-1 and J is TRBJ2-2; D might be TRBD1 (5 bases). The V and J ends lost 3 bases and 1 base respectively, with 7 bases between them. This CDR3 has 14 amino acids. Germline V gene sequence: CDR1 SGHRS, CDR2 YFSETQ. CDR3 nucleotide sequence: TGCGCCAGCAGCTCGACAGTGAACACCGGGGAGCTGTTTTTT. Its translation: CASSSTVNTGELFF.

The V call is TRBV7-8, the J call TRBJ1-2; 10 bases are shared with TRBD1. V shed 5 bases, J shed 2 bases, and the junction held 5 bases outside the gene matches. Germline CDR1 SGHVS, CDR2 FQNEAQ. The CDR3 extends over 15 amino acids. The CDR3 region is CASSMKGQGNYGYTF. CDR3 bases: TGTGCCAGCAGCATGAAGGGACAGGGGAACTATGGCTACACCTTC.

This chain uses TRBV24-1 with TRBJ2-2; the match to TRBD2 covers 8 bases. The V gene's germline CDR1 is KGHDR and CDR2 SFDVKD. The J segment lost 5 bases and the V segment lost 5 bases, leaving 18 bases of the junction unmatched. The CDR3 consists of 19 residues. This chain's CDR3 is CATSAPAGEAGLRTGELFF. DNA for the CDR3: TGTGCCACCAGTGCTCCAGCGGGAGAGGCGGGACTAAGGACCGGGGAGCTGTTTTTT.

The gene calls are TRBV28 and TRBJ1-3, with D unclear. This CDR3 has 15 amino acids. Germline lookup yields CDR1 MDHEN and CDR2 SYDVKM. Deletions cut 3 bases from V and 0 bases from J, with 9 bases between. Written as DNA, the CDR3 is TGTGCCAGCAGTTTGCGGGAAAGCTCTGGAAACACCATATATTTT. Protein sequence: CASSLRESSGNTIYF.

The rearrangement joins TRBV5-1 to TRBJ1-6; D is unclear. Germline V gene data show CDR1 as SGHRS and CDR2 as YFSETQ. Trimming stripped 4 bases from V and 7 bases from J, with 18 bases between. The CDR3 totals 16 residues. The CDR3 region has the DNA TGCGCCAGCAGCCCGCGCGGGAGTTTGGGGAATTCACCCCTCCACTTT. It specifies CASSPRGSLGNSPLHF.

The V call is TRBV4-1, the J call TRBJ2-7; a possible D gene is TRBD2 (5 bases). The CDR3 totals 14 residues. In germline, CDR1 is MGHRA, CDR2 YSYEKL. Trimming shortened V by 1 base and J by 4 bases, and 11 bases separated the two germline ends. The CDR3 here is CASSQVGDQYEQYF. The CDR3 nucleotides read TGCGCCAGCAGCCAAGTGGGAGATCAATACGAGCAGTACTTC.

The chain carries TRBV3-1 (or the pseudogene TRBV3-2) and TRBJ1-6, with a weak D call TRBD1 (6 bases). This CDR3 is 14 amino acids long. The V end was cut by 4 bases, the J end by 6 bases, with 10 bases between. Germline loops: CDR1 LGHDT, CDR2 YNNKEL (reference sequence). This chain's CDR3 is CASSPQGTNSPLHF. The CDR3 region has the DNA TGTGCCAGCAGCCCGCAGGGGACTAATTCACCCCTCCACTTT.

The J gene is TRBJ1-2, the V gene TRBV7-9; 9 nucleotides agree with TRBD1. The CDR3 totals 13 residues. Germline CDR1 SEHNR, CDR2 FQNEAQ (reference sequence). With 3 bases clipped from V and 7 bases from J, the junction kept 3 bases outside the gene matches. The CDR3 coding sequence is TGTGCCAGCAGCTTTGAGGGACAGGGTGGCTACACCTTC. This codes for CASSFEGQGGYTF.

The chain is built from TRBV18 and TRBJ1-2; the D is unclear. V lost 3 bases and J 8 bases, leaving 19 bases between the germline ends. The CDR3 loop spans 15 amino acids. Germline-derived CDR1 and CDR2 are KGHSH and LQKENI. This CDR3 is CASSPSAGPAAGYTF. CDR3 in DNA: TGTGCCAGCTCACCTTCGGCAGGACCAGCGGCGGGCTACACCTTC.

V usage is TRBV27 and J usage is TRBJ2-6; 8 bases are a match to TRBD1. Germline loops: CDR1 MNHEY, CDR2 SMNVEV (reference sequence). This CDR3 comprises 15 residues. V was clipped by 6 bases and J by 2 bases; unmatched bases: 3. CDR3 sequence: CASRLDRAGANVLTF. The CDR3 DNA follows: TGTGCCAGCAGATTGGACAGGGCTGGGGCCAACGTCCTGACTTTC. The full variable domain, completed using reference TRBV27 and TRBJ2-6, is EAQVTQNPRYLITVTGKKLTVTCSQNMNHEYMSWYRQDPGLGLRQIYYSMNVEVTDKGDVPEGYKVSRKEKRNFPLILESPSPNQTSLYFCASRLDRAGANVLTFGAGSRLTVL.

V and J are TRBV2 and TRBJ2-1; 10 bases line up with TRBD1. V shed 3 bases and J 4 bases; nucleotides not matched to a gene: 6. From germline, CDR1 is SNHLY and CDR2 FYNNEI. CDR3 size: 16 residues. The CDR3: CASSDPGQGIYNEQFF. The CDR3, as DNA: TGTGCCAGCAGTGATCCGGGACAGGGGATTTACAATGAGCAGTTCTTC.

The rearrangement uses TRBV5-1 and TRBJ1-1, with D possibly matching TRBD1 (6 bases). V gave up 5 bases and J gave up 0 bases, with 14 bases separating them. Germline V gene data show CDR1 as SGHRS and CDR2 as YFSETQ. CDR3 length equals 15 residues. The CDR3 region is CASSTTGILNTEAFF. The CDR3 DNA sequence: TGCGCCAGCAGTACGACAGGAATACTGAACACTGAAGCTTTCTTT.

The chain joins TRBV11-2 to TRBJ1-4; D remains ambiguous. The germline V and J ends were trimmed by 5 bases and 6 bases, with 16 bases remaining between them. Germline CDR1 SGHAT, CDR2 FQNNGV. This CDR3 has 15 amino acids. DNA for the CDR3: TGTGCCAGCAGCGCGGGAGGCCCCCTTGATGAAAAACTGTTTTTT. This codes for CASSAGGPLDEKLFF.

The V gene is TRBV27, the J gene TRBJ2-2; the D gene is possibly TRBD2 (7 bases). The CDR3 is made up of 15 amino acids. V was trimmed by 3 bases and J by 4 bases, leaving 12 bases between them. CDR1 is MNHEY, CDR2 SMNVEV, per germline (reference sequence). In nucleotides, the CDR3 is TGTGCCAGCAGTTTCGGGGGGCCGGGCACCGGGGAGCTGTTTTTT. As protein: CASSFGGPGTGELFF.

The chain employs TRBV7-2 and TRBJ2-7; 7 bases match TRBD2. The V segment lost 6 bases and the J segment 4 bases; nucleotides outside the gene matches: 12. This CDR3 contains 15 residues. Germline V gives CDR1 SGHTA, CDR2 FQGNSA. CDR3 region: CASRPSGGATYEQYF. CDR3 nucleotides: TGTGCCAGCAGACCATCGGGGGGAGCTACGTACGAGCAGTACTTC.

The chain is built from TRBV5-6 and TRBJ1-5; D is unclear. CDR3 length equals 14 residues. V gave up 0 bases and J gave up 5 bases, with 9 bases separating them. Germline loops: CDR1 SGHDT, CDR2 YYEEEE. The DNA of the CDR3 is TGTGCCAGCAGCTTGGGAGGGTCCCATCAGCCCCAGCATTTT. Protein product: CASSLGGSHQPQHF.

The chain carries TRBV19 and TRBJ2-4, with 7 bases matching TRBD1. The CDR3 covers 14 residues. Germline CDR1 reads LNHDA; CDR2 reads SQIVND (reference sequence). V lost 1 base to trimming and J lost 11 bases; unmatched junction nucleotides: 8. CDR3 residues: CASSIGQGKSVQYF. Here the CDR3 DNA reads TGTGCCAGTAGTATAGGACAGGGAAAAAGTGTTCAGTACTTC.

The chain links TRBV30 to TRBJ2-7, with D possibly matching TRBD2 (5 bases). The CDR3 has 12 amino acids. Germline CDR1 GTSNPN, CDR2 SVGIG (reference sequence). Trimming cost V 5 bases and J 7 bases, with 15 bases left between them. CDR3 sequence (DNA): TGTGCCTGGCGGCAGAGGGTCGGGGAGCAGTACTTC. This gives the protein CAWRQRVGEQYF.

This chain links TRBV5-4 with TRBJ2-1; the match to TRBD2 covers 13 bases. CDR3 size: 18 residues. J gave up 3 bases and V 5 bases, and 11 bases lay outside the gene matches. Germline V gives CDR1 SGHNT, CDR2 YYREEE (reference sequence). The CDR3 spells CASRSGTSGTQDYNEQFF. CDR3 coding DNA: TGTGCCAGCAGATCCGGGACTAGCGGGACTCAAGACTACAATGAGCAGTTCTTC.

V usage is TRBV7-2 and J usage is TRBJ2-7; 10 nucleotides agree with TRBD1. There are 16 residues in the CDR3. Germline-derived CDR1 and CDR2 are SGHTA and FQGNSA. The V segment lost 4 bases and the J segment 3 bases; nucleotides outside the gene matches: 9. CDR3 amino acids: CASSSKPGQGLYEQYF. The CDR3 DNA reads TGTGCCAGCAGCTCAAAGCCGGGACAGGGGCTCTACGAGCAGTACTTC.